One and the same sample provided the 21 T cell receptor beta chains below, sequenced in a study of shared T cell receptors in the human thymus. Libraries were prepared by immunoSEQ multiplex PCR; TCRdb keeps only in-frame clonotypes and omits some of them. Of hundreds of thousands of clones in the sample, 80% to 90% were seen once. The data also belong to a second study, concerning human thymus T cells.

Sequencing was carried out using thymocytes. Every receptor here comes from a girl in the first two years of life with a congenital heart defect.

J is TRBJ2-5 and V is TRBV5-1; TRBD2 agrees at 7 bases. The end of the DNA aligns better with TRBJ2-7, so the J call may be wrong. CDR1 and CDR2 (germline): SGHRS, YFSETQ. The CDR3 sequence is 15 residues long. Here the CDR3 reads CASSFSGAGAYEQYF. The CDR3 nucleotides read TGCGCCAGCAGCTTTTCGGGTGCGGGGGCCTACGAGCAGTACTTC.

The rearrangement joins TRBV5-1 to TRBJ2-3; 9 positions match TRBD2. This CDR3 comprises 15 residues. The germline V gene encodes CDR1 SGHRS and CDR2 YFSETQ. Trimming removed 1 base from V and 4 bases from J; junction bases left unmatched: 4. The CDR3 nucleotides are TGCGCCAGCAGCTTGTCGGCGGGGGGGCCAGATACGCAGTATTTT. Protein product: CASSLSAGGPDTQYF.

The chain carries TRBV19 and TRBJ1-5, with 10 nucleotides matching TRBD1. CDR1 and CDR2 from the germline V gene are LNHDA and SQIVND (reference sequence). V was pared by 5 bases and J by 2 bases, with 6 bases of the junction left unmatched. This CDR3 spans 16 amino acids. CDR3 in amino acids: CASSPTGGFGNQPQHF. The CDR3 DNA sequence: TGTGCCAGTAGTCCGACAGGGGGCTTTGGCAATCAGCCCCAGCATTTT.

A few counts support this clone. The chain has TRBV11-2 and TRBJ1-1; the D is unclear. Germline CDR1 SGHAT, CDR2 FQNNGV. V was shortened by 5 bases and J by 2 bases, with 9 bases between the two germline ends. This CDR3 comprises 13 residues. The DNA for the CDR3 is TGTGCCAGCAGCCAACCACTAAACACTGAAGCTTTCTTT. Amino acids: CASSQPLNTEAFF.

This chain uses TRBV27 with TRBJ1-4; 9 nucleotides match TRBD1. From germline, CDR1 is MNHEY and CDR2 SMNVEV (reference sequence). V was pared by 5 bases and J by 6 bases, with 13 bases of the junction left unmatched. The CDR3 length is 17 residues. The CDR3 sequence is CASSPGTGQKGDEKLFF. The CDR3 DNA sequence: TGTGCCAGCAGTCCAGGGACAGGGCAAAAGGGAGATGAAAAACTGTTTTTT.

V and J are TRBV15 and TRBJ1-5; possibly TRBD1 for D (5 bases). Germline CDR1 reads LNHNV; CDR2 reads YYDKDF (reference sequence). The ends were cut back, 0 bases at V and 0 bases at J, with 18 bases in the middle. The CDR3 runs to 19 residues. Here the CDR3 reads CATSRDQYRFHISNQPQHF. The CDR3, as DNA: TGTGCCACCAGCAGAGATCAGTACAGGTTCCACATTAGCAATCAGCCCCAGCATTTT.

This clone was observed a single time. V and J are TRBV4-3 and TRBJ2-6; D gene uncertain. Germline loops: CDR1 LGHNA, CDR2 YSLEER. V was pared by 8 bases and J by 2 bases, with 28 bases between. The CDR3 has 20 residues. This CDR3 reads CASGERGSLSALPGANVLTF. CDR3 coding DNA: TGCGCCAGCGGTGAGAGAGGATCCTTATCCGCACTACCTGGGGCCAACGTCCTGACTTTC.

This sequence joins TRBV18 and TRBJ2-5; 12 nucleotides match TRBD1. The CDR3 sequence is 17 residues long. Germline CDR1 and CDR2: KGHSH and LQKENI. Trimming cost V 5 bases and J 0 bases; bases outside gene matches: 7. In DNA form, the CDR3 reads TGTGCCAGCTCAGCTACCGGGACAGGGGGCGACCAAGAGACCCAGTACTTC. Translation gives CASSATGTGGDQETQYF.

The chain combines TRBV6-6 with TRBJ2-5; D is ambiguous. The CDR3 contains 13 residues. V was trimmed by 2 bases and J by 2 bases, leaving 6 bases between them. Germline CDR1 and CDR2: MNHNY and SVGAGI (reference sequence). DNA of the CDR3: TGTGCCAGCAGTTACCCCCATCAAGAGACCCAGTACTTC. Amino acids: CASSYPHQETQYF.

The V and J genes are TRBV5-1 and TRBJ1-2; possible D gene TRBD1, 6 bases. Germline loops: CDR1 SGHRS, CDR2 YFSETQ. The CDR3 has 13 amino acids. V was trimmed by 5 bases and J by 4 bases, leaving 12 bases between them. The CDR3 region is CASRGGLTYGYTF. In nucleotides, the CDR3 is TGCGCCAGCAGGGGGGGGCTTACCTATGGCTACACCTTC.

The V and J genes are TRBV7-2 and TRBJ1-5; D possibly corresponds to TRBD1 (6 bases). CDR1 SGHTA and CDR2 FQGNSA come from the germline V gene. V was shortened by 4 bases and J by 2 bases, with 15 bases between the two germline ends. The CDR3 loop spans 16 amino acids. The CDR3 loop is CASSSEDRIGNQPQHF. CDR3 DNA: TGTGCCAGCAGCTCCGAGGACAGAATAGGCAATCAGCCCCAGCATTTT. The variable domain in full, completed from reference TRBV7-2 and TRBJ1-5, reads GAGVSQSPSNKVTEKGKDVELRCDPISGHTALYWYRQSLGQGLEFLIYFQGNSAPDKSGLPSDRFSAERTGGSVSTLTIQRTQQEDSAVYLCASSSEDRIGNQPQHFGDGTRLSIL.

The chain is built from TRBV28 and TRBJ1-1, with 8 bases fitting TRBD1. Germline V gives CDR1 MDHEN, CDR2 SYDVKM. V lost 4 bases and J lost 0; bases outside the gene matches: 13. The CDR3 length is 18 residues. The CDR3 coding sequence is TGTGCCAGCAGTTGTCTAGTACAGGGGGGTCTCTTGAACACTGAAGCTTTCTTT. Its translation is CASSCLVQGGLLNTEAFF. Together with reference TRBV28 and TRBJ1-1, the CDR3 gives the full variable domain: DVKVTQSSRYLVKRTGEKVFLECVQDMDHENMFWYRQDPGLGLRLIYFSYDVKMKEKGDIPEGYSVSREKKERFSLILESASTNQTSMYLCASSCLVQGGLLNTEAFFGQGTRLTVV.

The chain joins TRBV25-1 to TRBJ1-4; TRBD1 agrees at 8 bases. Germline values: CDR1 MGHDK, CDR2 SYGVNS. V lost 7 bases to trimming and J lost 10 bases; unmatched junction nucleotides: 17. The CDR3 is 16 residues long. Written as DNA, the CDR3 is TGTGCCAGCAAAGCCCCCCGGACAGGGCAAAGGAGAAAACTGTTTTTT. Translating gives CASKAPRTGQRRKLFF.

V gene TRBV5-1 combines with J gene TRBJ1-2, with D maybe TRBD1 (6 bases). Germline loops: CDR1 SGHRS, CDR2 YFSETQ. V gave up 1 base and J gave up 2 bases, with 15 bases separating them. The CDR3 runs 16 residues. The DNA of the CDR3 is TGCGCCAGCAGCTTGCCCCCCAGGGGACGGAACTATGGCTACACCTTC. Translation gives CASSLPPRGRNYGYTF.

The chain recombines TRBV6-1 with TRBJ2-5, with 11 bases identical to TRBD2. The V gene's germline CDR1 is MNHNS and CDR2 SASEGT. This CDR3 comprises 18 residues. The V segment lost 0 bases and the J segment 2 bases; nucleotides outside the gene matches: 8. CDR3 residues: CASSEAVRIAGGQETQYF. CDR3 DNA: TGTGCCAGCAGTGAAGCGGTGAGAATAGCGGGGGGGCAAGAGACCCAGTACTTC.

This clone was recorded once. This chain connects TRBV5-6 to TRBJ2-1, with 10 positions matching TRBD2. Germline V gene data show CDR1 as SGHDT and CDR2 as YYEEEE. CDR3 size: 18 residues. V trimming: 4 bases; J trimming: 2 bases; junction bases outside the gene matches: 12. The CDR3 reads CASSNDLKRGGAYNEQFF. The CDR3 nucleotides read TGTGCCAGCAGCAATGATCTAAAGCGGGGGGGGGCCTACAATGAGCAGTTCTTC.

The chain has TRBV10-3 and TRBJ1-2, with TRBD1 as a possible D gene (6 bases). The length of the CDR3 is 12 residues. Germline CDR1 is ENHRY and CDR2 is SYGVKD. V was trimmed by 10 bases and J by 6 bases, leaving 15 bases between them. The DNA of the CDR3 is TGTGCCAAACTCACCCACAGGGATGGCTACACCTTC. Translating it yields CAKLTHRDGYTF.

CDR3 sequence: CASSLSYYLTARARYTF. The CDR3 DNA reads TGCGCCAGCAGCTTGTCGTACTATTTGACCGCCCGAGCCCGCTACACCTTC. The chain joins TRBV5-1 to TRBJ1-2; D gene uncertain. The CDR3 loop spans 17 amino acids. Per the germline V gene, CDR1 is SGHRS and CDR2 is YFSETQ. V lost 1 base and J lost 9, with 25 bases in between.

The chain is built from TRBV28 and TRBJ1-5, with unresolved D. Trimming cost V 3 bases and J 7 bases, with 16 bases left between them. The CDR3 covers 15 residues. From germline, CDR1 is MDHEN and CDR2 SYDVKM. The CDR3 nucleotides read TGTGCCAGCAGTTTGAAGCTCGGAAGGGAGCAGCCCCAGCATTTT. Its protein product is CASSLKLGREQPQHF.

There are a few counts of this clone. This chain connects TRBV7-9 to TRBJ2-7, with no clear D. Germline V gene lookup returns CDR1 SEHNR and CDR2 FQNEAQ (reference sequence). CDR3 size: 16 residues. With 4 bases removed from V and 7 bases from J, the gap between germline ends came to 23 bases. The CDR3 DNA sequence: TGTGCCAGCAGCTCTTCACAGCTCTCTTTGTTTTGGGAGCAGTACTTC. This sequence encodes CASSSSQLSLFWEQYF.

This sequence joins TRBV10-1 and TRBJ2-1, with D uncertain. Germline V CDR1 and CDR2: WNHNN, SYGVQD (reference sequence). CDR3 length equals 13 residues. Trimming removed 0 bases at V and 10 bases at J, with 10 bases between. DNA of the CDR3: TGCGCCAGCAGTGAGTCTCCTCCGCAGGAGCAGTTCTTC. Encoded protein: CASSESPPQEQFF.